This entry lists 16 T cell receptor beta chains sequenced from one sample in a study of T-cell memory formation after mild COVID-19. TCRdb itself ran the 5' RACE reads through MiXCR, one entry per CDR3 protein. The sample includes around 300,000 distinct CDR3 sequences, roughly 15% of them seen just once. The specimen sequenced was PBMCs or a T cell subset sorted from them (not recorded which). These receptors originate from a man younger than 30 who had mild COVID-19 (a few samples of this study predate the infection). Cell type and time point are not known.

This clonotype was picked up many times. This rearrangement joins TRBV28 to TRBJ1-5, with a tentative D call TRBD1 (6 bases). The CDR3 runs 16 residues. Germline CDR1 MDHEN, CDR2 SYDVKM. V was pared by 0 bases and J by 5 bases, with 14 bases between. CDR3 nucleotides: TGTGCCAGCAGTTTATGGCAGGGGTCAGTCGATCAGCCCCAGCATTTT. It encodes CASSLWQGSVDQPQHF. The full variable domain, its missing parts supplied by reference TRBV28 and TRBJ1-5, is DVKVTQSSRYLVKRTGEKVFLECVQDMDHENMFWYRQDPGLGLRLIYFSYDVKMKEKGDIPEGYSVSREKKERFSLILESASTNQTSMYLCASSLWQGSVDQPQHFGDGTRLSIL.

A few counts support this clonotype. The CDR3 DNA sequence: TGTGCCAGCAGGCGGCAGGGACTTAATGAAAAACTGTTTTTT. Protein sequence: CASRRQGLNEKLFF. V gene TRBV12-3 or TRBV12-4 combines with J gene TRBJ1-4; possibly TRBD1 for D (5 bases). The CDR3 is made up of 14 amino acids. Trimming stripped 6 bases from V and 4 bases from J, with 12 bases between.

CDR3 amino acids: CASSASVRGREAFF. CDR3 nucleotides: TGTGCCAGCAGTGCTTCGGTCAGGGGGCGGGAAGCTTTCTTT. This chain links TRBV6-1 with TRBJ1-1; TRBD1 aligns across 8 bases. The V gene's germline CDR1 is MNHNS and CDR2 SASEGT. The V and J ends lost 4 bases and 8 bases, in that order; junction bases with no gene match: 9. CDR3 length: 14 amino acids.

The chain combines TRBV18 with TRBJ2-1; 7 bases line up with TRBD2. The CDR3 totals 16 residues. Looked up from germline, CDR1 is KGHSH and CDR2 is LQKENI. With 5 bases clipped from V and 4 bases from J, the junction kept 11 bases outside the gene matches. Here the CDR3 reads CASSVIKEAGYNEQFF. The CDR3 nucleotides are TGTGCCAGCTCAGTAATCAAAGAAGCGGGGTACAATGAGCAGTTCTTC. The full variable domain, rest sourced from reference TRBV18 and TRBJ2-1, is NAGVMQNPRHLVRRRGQEARLRCSPMKGHSHVYWYRQLPEEGLKFMVYLQKENIIDESGMPKERFSAEFPKEGPSILRIQQVVRGDSAAYFCASSVIKEAGYNEQFFGPGTRLTVL.

This clonotype occurred a few times. The chain recombines TRBV5-1 with TRBJ2-3; D unresolved. Germline CDR1 and CDR2: SGHRS and YFSETQ. The CDR3 has 15 residues. V was cut by 4 bases and J by 4 bases, with 16 bases left in between. CDR3 region: CASSRLQQRADTQYF. The CDR3 DNA sequence: TGCGCCAGCAGCCGTCTACAGCAAAGGGCAGATACGCAGTATTTT.

V is TRBV6-6 and J is TRBJ2-5; D ambiguous. Germline V lookup: CDR1 MNHNY, CDR2 SVGAGI (reference sequence). The CDR3 covers 12 residues. V was pared by 5 bases and J by 5 bases, with 9 bases between. CDR3 nucleotides: TGTGCCAGCAGTCAATCCTCGGAGACCCAGTACTTC. As protein: CASSQSSETQYF.

This clonotype was counted between two and nine times. This chain uses TRBV19 with TRBJ1-4, with a weak D call TRBD1 (6 bases). With 3 bases removed from V and 6 bases from J, the gap between germline ends came to 11 bases. Per the germline V gene, CDR1 is LNHDA and CDR2 is SQIVND (reference sequence). There are 14 residues in the CDR3. CDR3 residues: CASSMIGGDEKLFF. CDR3 sequence (DNA): TGTGCCAGTAGTATGATTGGGGGCGATGAAAAACTGTTTTTT.

Only a few counts were recorded for this clonotype. This rearrangement joins TRBV5-1 to TRBJ1-1, with D tentatively TRBD1 (5 bases). Trimming removed 6 bases from V and 0 bases from J, with 15 bases in between. The CDR3 has 15 residues. The germline V gene encodes CDR1 SGHRS and CDR2 YFSETQ. The CDR3 coding sequence is TGCGCCAGCACCCTAGGGGCCCGCCTGAACACTGAAGCTTTCTTT. Residues: CASTLGARLNTEAFF.

This clonotype was counted only a few times. The rearrangement links TRBV7-6 to TRBJ2-2; D call uncertain. The CDR3 runs 17 residues. V shed 2 bases and J shed 4 bases, with 17 bases lying between them. Germline V CDR1 and CDR2: SGHVS, FNYEAQ. Here the CDR3 reads CASSLMVEESGTGELFF. The CDR3 DNA sequence: TGTGCCAGCAGCTTAATGGTCGAGGAGAGTGGCACCGGGGAGCTGTTTTTT.

The chain is built from TRBV6-1 and TRBJ1-1; TRBD1 is a possible D gene (5 bases). This CDR3 has 15 residues. Trimming pared 3 bases from V and 4 bases from J, leaving 15 bases between. Germline CDR1 reads MNHNS; CDR2 reads SASEGT. CDR3 nucleotide sequence: TGTGCCAGCAGTGAGCCAGGGTGGGGGACCACTGAAGCTTTCTTT. It translates to CASSEPGWGTTEAFF.

This clonotype was detected a few times. The gene calls are TRBV4-3 and TRBJ1-6; 9 bases align to TRBD1. The J segment lost 8 bases and the V segment lost 0 bases, leaving 5 bases of the junction unmatched. Germline CDR1 LGHNA, CDR2 YSLEER. CDR3 length: 16 residues. The CDR3 here is CASSQDPGQGYSPLHF. CDR3 coding DNA: TGCGCCAGCAGCCAAGATCCGGGACAGGGATATTCACCCCTCCACTTT.

This clonotype was seen a handful of times. J is TRBJ1-5 and V is TRBV7-9, with D perhaps matching TRBD1 (6 bases). Germline V gene data show CDR1 as SEHNR and CDR2 as FQNEAQ (reference sequence). The CDR3 is 15 amino acids. Trimming took off 3 bases at V and 6 bases at J, with 15 bases between the two ends. CDR3 nucleotides: TGTGCCAGCAGCTTCGGGGGCGAAAAAGGTCAGCCCCAGCATTTT. Encoded protein: CASSFGGEKGQPQHF. Full variable domain (rest looked up from reference TRBV7-9 and TRBJ1-5): DTGVSQNPRHKITKRGQNVTFRCDPISEHNRLYWYRQTLGQGPEFLTYFQNEAQLEKSRLLSDRFSAERPKGSFSTLEIQRTEQGDSAMYLCASSFGGEKGQPQHFGDGTRLSIL.

This clonotype was detected a few times. The chain uses TRBV6-1 and TRBJ2-2; 7 bases are a match to TRBD2. Germline V gives CDR1 MNHNS, CDR2 SASEGT. Trimming removed 8 bases from V and 6 bases from J; junction bases left unmatched: 6. This CDR3 comprises 13 residues. CDR3 residues: CASLRGGAGELFF. In DNA, the CDR3 is TGTGCCAGCCTTCGGGGAGGGGCCGGGGAGCTGTTTTTT.

The rearrangement uses TRBV6-2 or TRBV6-3 and TRBJ2-7, with D possibly being TRBD2 (6 bases). Germline V lookup: CDR1 MNHEY, CDR2 SVGEGT. The V end was cut by 3 bases, the J end by 0 bases, with 9 bases between. This CDR3 spans 14 amino acids. The CDR3 here is CASSYSGDSYEQYF. The CDR3 DNA sequence: TGTGCCAGCAGTTATTCGGGGGACTCCTACGAGCAGTACTTC.

This clonotype showed up many times. This chain uses TRBV7-9 with TRBJ1-1; 7 positions agree with TRBD1. V was clipped by 5 bases and J by 1 base; unmatched bases: 1. The germline gives CDR1 SEHNR, CDR2 FQNEAQ (reference sequence). The CDR3 runs to 13 residues. Here the CDR3 reads CASSRQGNTEAFF. In nucleotides, the CDR3 is TGTGCCAGCAGCCGACAGGGGAACACTGAAGCTTTCTTT. Supplemented by reference TRBV7-9 and TRBJ1-1, the full variable domain reads DTGVSQNPRHKITKRGQNVTFRCDPISEHNRLYWYRQTLGQGPEFLTYFQNEAQLEKSRLLSDRFSAERPKGSFSTLEIQRTEQGDSAMYLCASSRQGNTEAFFGQGTRLTVV.

This clonotype was detected ten times or more. V gene TRBV12-3 or TRBV12-4 combines with J gene TRBJ1-2; 9 nucleotides agree with TRBD1. The CDR3 extends over 13 amino acids. V shed 7 bases, J shed 7 bases, and the junction held 7 bases outside the gene matches. DNA of the CDR3: TGTGCCAGCAACTACGGGACAGGGTCTGGCTACACCTTC. Its translation: CASNYGTGSGYTF.